This TCR beta chain was sequenced for a study of blood T cell repertoires in COVID-19. The data were produced by immunoSEQ multiplex PCR, yet TCRdb's version contains in-frame clones alone and is incomplete. The sample has more than 45,000 clones, 86% seen once. The CDR3 spans 15 residues. After removal of 3 bases from V and 3 bases from J, the junction contained 3 bases not matched to a gene. Per the germline V gene, CDR1 is MGHDK and CDR2 is SYGVNS. This sequence originates from a man in his 70s with acute or convalescent COVID-19. Sequencing input: peripheral blood. The V and J genes are TRBV25-1 and TRBJ1-4; 8 bases agree with TRBD1. The CDR3 sequence is CASSDPTGANEKLFF. CDR3 nucleotide sequence: TGTGCCAGCAGTGACCCGACAGGGGCTAATGAAAAACTGTTTTTT.